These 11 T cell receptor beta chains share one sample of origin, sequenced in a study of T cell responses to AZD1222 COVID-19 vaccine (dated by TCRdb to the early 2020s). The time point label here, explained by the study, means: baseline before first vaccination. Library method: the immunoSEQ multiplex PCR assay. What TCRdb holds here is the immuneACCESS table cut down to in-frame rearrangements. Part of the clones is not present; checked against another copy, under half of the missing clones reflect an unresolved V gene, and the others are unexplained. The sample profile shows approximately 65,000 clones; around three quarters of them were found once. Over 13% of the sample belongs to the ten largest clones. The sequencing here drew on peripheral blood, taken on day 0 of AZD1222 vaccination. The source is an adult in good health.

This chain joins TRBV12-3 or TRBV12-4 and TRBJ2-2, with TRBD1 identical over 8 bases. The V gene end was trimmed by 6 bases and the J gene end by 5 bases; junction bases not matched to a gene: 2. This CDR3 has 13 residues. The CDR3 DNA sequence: TGTGCCAGCAGACGGACAGGGACCGGGGAGCTGTTTTTT. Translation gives CASRRTGTGELFF.

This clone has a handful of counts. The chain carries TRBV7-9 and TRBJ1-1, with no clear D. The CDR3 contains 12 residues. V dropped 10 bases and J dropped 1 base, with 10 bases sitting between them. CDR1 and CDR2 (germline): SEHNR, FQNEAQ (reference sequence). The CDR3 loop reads CATRKGNTEAFF. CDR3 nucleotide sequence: TGTGCCACCCGAAAGGGGAACACTGAAGCTTTCTTT.

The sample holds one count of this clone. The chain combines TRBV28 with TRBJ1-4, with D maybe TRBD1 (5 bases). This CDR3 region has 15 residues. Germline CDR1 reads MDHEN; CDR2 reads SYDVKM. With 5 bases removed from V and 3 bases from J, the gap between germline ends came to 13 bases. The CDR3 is CASSQTGGANEKLFF. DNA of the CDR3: TGTGCCAGCAGTCAGACGGGGGGAGCTAATGAAAAACTGTTTTTT.

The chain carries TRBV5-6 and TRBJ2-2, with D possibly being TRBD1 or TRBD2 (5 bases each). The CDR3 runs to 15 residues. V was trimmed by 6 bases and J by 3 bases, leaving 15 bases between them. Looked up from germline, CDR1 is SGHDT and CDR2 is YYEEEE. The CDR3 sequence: CASKRWGSYTGELFF. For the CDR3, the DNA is TGTGCCAGCAAAAGATGGGGGTCATACACCGGGGAGCTGTTTTTT.

The CDR3 DNA reads TGTGCCAGCTGTATGCGCGACTGGTATAGCAATCAGCCCCAGCATTTT. Its translation: CASCMRDWYSNQPQHF. The rearrangement joins TRBV28 to TRBJ1-5; D not certain. Deletions cut 8 bases from V and 0 bases from J, with 17 bases between. The CDR3 runs to 16 residues. Germline V lookup: CDR1 MDHEN, CDR2 SYDVKM.

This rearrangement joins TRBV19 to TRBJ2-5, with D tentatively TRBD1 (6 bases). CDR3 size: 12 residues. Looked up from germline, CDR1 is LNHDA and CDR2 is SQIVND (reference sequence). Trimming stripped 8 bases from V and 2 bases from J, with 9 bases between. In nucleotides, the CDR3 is TGTGCCAGTGGGACAAGACAAGAGACCCAGTACTTC. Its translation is CASGTRQETQYF.

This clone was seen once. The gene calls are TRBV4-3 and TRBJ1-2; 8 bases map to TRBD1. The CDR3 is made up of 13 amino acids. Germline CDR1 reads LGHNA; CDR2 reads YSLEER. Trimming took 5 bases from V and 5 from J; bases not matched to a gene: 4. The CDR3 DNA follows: TGCGCCAGCAGCGCCCAGGGGGCGTATGGCTACACCTTC. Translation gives CASSAQGAYGYTF.

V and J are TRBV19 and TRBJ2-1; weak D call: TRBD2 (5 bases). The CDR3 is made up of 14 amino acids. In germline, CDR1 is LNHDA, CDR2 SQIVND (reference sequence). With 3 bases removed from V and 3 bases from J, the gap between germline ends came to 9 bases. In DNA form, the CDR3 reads TGTGCCAGTAGTATGAGGACTTTCTACAATGAGCAGTTCTTC. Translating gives CASSMRTFYNEQFF.

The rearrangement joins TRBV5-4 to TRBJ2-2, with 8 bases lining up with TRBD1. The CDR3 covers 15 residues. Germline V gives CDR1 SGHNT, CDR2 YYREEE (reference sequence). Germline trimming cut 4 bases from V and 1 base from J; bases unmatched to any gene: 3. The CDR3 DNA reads TGTGCCAGCAGCGGAGACAGGGGGAACACCGGGGAGCTGTTTTTT. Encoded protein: CASSGDRGNTGELFF.

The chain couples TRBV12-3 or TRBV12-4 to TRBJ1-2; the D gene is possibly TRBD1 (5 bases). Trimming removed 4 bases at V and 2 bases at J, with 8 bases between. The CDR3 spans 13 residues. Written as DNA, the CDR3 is TGTGCCAGCAGTTCAAGGGACAACTATGGCTACACCTTC. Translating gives CASSSRDNYGYTF.

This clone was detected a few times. CDR3 coding DNA: TGTGCCAGCAGTTTGGTGAACACTGAAGCTTTCTTT. Amino acids: CASSLVNTEAFF. The chain is built from TRBV28 and TRBJ1-1; D call uncertain. Germline V lookup: CDR1 MDHEN, CDR2 SYDVKM. The CDR3 contains 12 residues. The V and J ends lost 3 bases and 0 bases respectively, with 2 bases between them.